The next 9 T cell receptor beta chains were all read from a single sample in a study of blood T cell repertoires in COVID-19. Here immunoSEQ multiplex PCR was the method, and the copy in TCRdb shows in-frame clones only, minus some. The data show tens of thousands of clones, over 90% seen once. The sample comprised peripheral blood. The source of these receptors is a woman at least 80 years old with acute or convalescent COVID-19.

The V call is TRBV4-2, the J call TRBJ1-6; 8 nucleotides line up with TRBD1. The CDR3 consists of 17 residues. With V trimmed by 0 bases and J by 7 bases, 8 bases remained unmatched. Germline CDR1 is LGHNA and CDR2 is YNFKEQ. CDR3 nucleotides: TGTGCCAGCAGCCAAGATCCCCCAGGGGGCACCAATTCACCCCTCCACTTT. It codes for CASSQDPPGGTNSPLHF.

The V call is TRBV19, the J call TRBJ2-2; D may be TRBD2 (6 bases). V was cut by 8 bases and J by 1 base, with 17 bases left in between. Germline V gives CDR1 LNHDA, CDR2 SQIVND (reference sequence). This CDR3 spans 16 amino acids. The CDR3 spells CASRGVGRENTGELFF. The DNA for the CDR3 is TGTGCCAGTCGTGGGGTCGGGAGAGAGAACACCGGGGAGCTGTTTTTT.

The chain has TRBV4-1 and TRBJ2-1; 8 bases line up with TRBD2. The V gene's germline CDR1 is MGHRA and CDR2 YSYEKL. This CDR3 comprises 16 residues. The V gene end was trimmed by 0 bases and the J gene end by 3 bases; junction bases not matched to a gene: 4. The CDR3 coding sequence is TGCGCCAGCAGCCAAGAGATGAGCGGGAGCTACAATGAGCAGTTCTTC. This translates into CASSQEMSGSYNEQFF.

The rearrangement joins TRBV11-2 to TRBJ1-2; no reliable D call. From germline, CDR1 is SGHAT and CDR2 FQNNGV. Trimming took 0 bases from V and 4 from J, leaving 12 bases between them. The CDR3 is 15 residues long. Here the CDR3 DNA reads TGTGCCAGCAGCTTAGATGGGCCTGTGGGCTATGGCTACACCTTC. Translation gives CASSLDGPVGYGYTF.

This chain joins TRBV18 and TRBJ1-1; D is unresolved. CDR1 is KGHSH, CDR2 LQKENI, per germline. The CDR3 contains 14 residues. The V gene lost 2 bases and the J gene lost 2 bases, with 9 bases spanning the gap. The CDR3: CASSPFTANTEAFF. The CDR3, as DNA: TGTGCCAGCTCACCATTTACAGCAAACACTGAAGCTTTCTTT.

The rearrangement uses TRBV4-3 and TRBJ2-1; TRBD1 aligns across 9 bases. The V gene's germline CDR1 is LGHNA and CDR2 YSLEER. Trimming removed 4 bases from V and 4 bases from J; junction bases left unmatched: 8. The CDR3 sequence is 16 residues long. CDR3 sequence: CASSPSTGGLYNEQFF. The CDR3 DNA follows: TGCGCCAGCAGCCCATCCACAGGGGGCCTTTACAATGAGCAGTTCTTC.

This chain joins TRBV11-1 and TRBJ2-2, with 7 nucleotides matching TRBD1. The CDR3 is 14 amino acids. Looked up from germline, CDR1 is SGHAT and CDR2 is FQDESV (reference sequence). After removal of 5 bases from V and 4 bases from J, the junction contained 4 bases not matched to a gene. As DNA, the CDR3 is TGTGCCAGCAGCCTGACAGGGCCCACCGGGGAGCTGTTTTTT. It is translated as CASSLTGPTGELFF. Based on the CDR3 plus reference TRBV11-1 and TRBJ2-2, the full variable domain is EAEVAQSPRYKITEKSQAVAFWCDPISGHATLYWYRQILGQGPELLVQFQDESVVDDSQLPKDRFSAERLKGVDSTLKIQPAELGDSAMYLCASSLTGPTGELFFGEGSRLTVL.

The J gene is TRBJ1-2, the V gene TRBV2, with D unresolved. The ends were cut back, 6 bases at V and 2 bases at J, with 10 bases in the middle. Germline V gives CDR1 SNHLY, CDR2 FYNNEI. This CDR3 spans 13 amino acids. The CDR3 loop is CASSPGGNYGYTF. CDR3 DNA: TGTGCCAGCAGCCCTGGCGGAAACTATGGCTACACCTTC.

CDR3 DNA sequence: TGTGCCAGCAGTCCCCGCGCACCCTCCGGGGTTCCGGGACAGGGATGGGAAGCTTTCTTT. Translating it yields CASSPRAPSGVPGQGWEAFF. V is TRBV5-5 and J is TRBJ1-1; 9 bases fit TRBD1. The CDR3 is 20 residues long. The V segment lost 5 bases and the J segment 8 bases; nucleotides outside the gene matches: 28. CDR1 is SGHKS, CDR2 YYEKEE, per germline (reference sequence).